This entry concerns a single T cell receptor (beta chain). This sample is part of a study of blood T cell repertoires in COVID-19. At the level of the study: The study drew acute and convalescent COVID-19 samples from the United States, Italy and Spain. The cDNA or gDNA used as material had been derived from T cells, B-cell-depleted T cells, or PBMCs.

Study processing details: It was from reference gene primer amplification that nucleated cell counts were estimated. TCRdb's copy holds only in-frame clones and misses some; the assay was immunoSEQ multiplex PCR. That table furnishes V, J and clone size, whereas the DNA furnished D and trimming. The table shows some 200,000 clones, with around 81% occurring only once. Germline V gene sequence: CDR1 MGHRA, CDR2 YSYEKL. V was shortened by 0 bases and J by 0 bases, with 18 bases between the two germline ends. The CDR3 covers 20 residues. Enrolled during active infection, Seattle patients were then followed longitudinally.

Sequenced material: peripheral blood. This chain links TRBV4-1 with TRBJ2-6, with D perhaps matching TRBD2 (5 bases). The TCR sequence derives from a man between 60 and 70 years old with COVID-19, enrolled during active disease. CDR3 bases: TGCGCCAGCAGCCAAGAACCCCGCGGGTTCTCTACCTCTGGGGCCAACGTCCTGACTTTC. This gives the protein CASSQEPRGFSTSGANVLTF.